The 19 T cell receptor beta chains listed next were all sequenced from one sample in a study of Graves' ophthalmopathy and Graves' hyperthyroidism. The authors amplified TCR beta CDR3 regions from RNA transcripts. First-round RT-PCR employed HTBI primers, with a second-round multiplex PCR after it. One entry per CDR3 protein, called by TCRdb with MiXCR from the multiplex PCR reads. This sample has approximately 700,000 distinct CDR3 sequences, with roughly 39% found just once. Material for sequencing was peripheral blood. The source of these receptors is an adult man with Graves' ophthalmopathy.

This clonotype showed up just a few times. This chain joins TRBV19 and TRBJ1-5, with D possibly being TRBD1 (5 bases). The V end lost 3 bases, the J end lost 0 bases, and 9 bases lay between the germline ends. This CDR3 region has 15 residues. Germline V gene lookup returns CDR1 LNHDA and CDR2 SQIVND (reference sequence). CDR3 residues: CASSMSGTSNQPQHF. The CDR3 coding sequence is TGTGCCAGTAGTATGTCGGGGACTAGCAATCAGCCCCAGCATTTT.

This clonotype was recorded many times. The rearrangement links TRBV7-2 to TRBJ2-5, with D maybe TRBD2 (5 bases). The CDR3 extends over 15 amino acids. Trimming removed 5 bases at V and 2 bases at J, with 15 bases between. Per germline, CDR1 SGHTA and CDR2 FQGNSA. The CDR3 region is CASSPSGLEQETQYF. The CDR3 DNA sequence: TGTGCCAGCAGCCCATCCGGACTGGAACAAGAGACCCAGTACTTC.

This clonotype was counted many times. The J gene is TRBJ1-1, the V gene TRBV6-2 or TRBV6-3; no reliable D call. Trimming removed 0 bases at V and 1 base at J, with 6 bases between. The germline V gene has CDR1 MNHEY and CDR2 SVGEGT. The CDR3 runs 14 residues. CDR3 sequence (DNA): TGTGCCAGCAGTTACTCCTTTAGGAACACTGAAGCTTTCTTT. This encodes CASSYSFRNTEAFF.

The CDR3 DNA is TGCGCCAGCAGCTTGGGTTTGGTTGGGACAGGGGAGGAAGCTTTCTTT. Its protein is CASSLGLVGTGEEAFF. The gene calls are TRBV5-1 and TRBJ1-1, with 10 positions matching TRBD1. The CDR3 length is 16 residues. V shed 0 bases and J 8 bases; nucleotides not matched to a gene: 10. The germline V gene encodes CDR1 SGHRS and CDR2 YFSETQ.

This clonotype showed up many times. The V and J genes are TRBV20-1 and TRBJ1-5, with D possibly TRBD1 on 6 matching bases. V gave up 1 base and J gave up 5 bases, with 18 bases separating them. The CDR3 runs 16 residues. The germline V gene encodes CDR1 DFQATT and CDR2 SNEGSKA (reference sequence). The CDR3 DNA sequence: TGCAGTGCTAGAGTGGGGGGGCAGGGCGTGGATCAGCCCCAGCATTTT. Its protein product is CSARVGGQGVDQPQHF.

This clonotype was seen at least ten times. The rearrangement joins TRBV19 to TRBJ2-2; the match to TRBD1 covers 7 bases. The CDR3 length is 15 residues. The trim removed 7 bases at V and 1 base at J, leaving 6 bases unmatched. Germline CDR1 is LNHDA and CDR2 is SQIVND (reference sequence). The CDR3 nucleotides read TGTGCCAGTACCCGGCGGACAGGGAACACCGGGGAGCTGTTTTTT. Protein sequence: CASTRRTGNTGELFF.

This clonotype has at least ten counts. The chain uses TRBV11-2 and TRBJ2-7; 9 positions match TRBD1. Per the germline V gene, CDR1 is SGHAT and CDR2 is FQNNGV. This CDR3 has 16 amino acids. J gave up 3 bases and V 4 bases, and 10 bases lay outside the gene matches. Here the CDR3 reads CASSWSRDRAYYEQYF. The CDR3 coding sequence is TGTGCCAGCAGCTGGTCCCGGGACAGGGCGTACTACGAGCAGTACTTC. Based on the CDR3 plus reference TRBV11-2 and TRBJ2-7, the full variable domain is EAGVAQSPRYKIIEKRQSVAFWCNPISGHATLYWYQQILGQGPKLLIQFQNNGVVDDSQLPKDRFSAERLKGVDSTLKIQPAKLEDSAVYLCASSWSRDRAYYEQYFGPGTRLTVT.

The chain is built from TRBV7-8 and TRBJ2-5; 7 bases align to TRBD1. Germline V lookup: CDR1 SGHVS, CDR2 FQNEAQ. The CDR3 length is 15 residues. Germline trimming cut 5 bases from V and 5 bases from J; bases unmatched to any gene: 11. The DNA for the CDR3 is TGTGCCAGCAGCAATCAGGGGACAGTTAGTGAGACCCAGTACTTC. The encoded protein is CASSNQGTVSETQYF.

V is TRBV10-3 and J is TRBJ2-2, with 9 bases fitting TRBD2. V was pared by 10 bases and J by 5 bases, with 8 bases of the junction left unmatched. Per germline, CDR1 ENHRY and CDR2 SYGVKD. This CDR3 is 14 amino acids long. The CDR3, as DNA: TGTGCCACGAGCCTAGCGGGGCGAACCGGGGAGCTGTTTTTT. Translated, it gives CATSLAGRTGELFF.

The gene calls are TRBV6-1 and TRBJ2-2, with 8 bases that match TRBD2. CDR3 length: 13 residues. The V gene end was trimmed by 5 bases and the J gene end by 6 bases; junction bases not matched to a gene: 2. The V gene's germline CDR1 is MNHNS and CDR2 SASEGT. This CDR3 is CASSMREAGELFF. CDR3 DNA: TGTGCCAGCAGTATGCGGGAGGCCGGGGAGCTGTTTTTT.

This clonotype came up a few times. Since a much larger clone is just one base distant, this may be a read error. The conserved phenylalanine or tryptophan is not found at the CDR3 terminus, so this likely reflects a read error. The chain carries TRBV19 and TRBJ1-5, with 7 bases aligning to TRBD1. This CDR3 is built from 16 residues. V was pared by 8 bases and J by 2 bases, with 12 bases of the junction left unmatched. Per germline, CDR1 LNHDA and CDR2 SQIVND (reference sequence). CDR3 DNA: TGTGCCAGTTCGAATTCCAGGGGGGTTCGCAATCAGCCCCAGCATTCT. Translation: CASSNSRGVRNQPQHS.

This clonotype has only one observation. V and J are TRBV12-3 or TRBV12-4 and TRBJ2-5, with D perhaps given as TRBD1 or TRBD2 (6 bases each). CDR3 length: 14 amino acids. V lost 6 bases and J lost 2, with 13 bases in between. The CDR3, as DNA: TGTGCCAGCAGGGAGGGACACAAACAAGAGACCCAGTACTTC. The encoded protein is CASREGHKQETQYF.

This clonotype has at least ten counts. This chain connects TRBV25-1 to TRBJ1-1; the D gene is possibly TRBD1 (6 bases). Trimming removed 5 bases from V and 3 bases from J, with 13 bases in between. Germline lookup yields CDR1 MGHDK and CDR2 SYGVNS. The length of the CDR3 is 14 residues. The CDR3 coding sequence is TGTGCCAGCAGTCCCAGGGAGGGGGACACTGAAGCTTTCTTT. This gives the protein CASSPREGDTEAFF.

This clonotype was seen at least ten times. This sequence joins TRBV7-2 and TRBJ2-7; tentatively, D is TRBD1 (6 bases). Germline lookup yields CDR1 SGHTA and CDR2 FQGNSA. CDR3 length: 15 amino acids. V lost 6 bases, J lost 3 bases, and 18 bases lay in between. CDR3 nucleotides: TGTGCCAGCAGGGAGGACAGTTTTACGGTCTACGAGCAGTACTTC. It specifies CASREDSFTVYEQYF.

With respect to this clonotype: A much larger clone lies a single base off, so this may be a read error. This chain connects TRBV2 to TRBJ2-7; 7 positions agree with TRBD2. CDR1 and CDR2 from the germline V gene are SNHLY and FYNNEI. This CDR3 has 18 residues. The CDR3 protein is CASSAVTASGIISYDQYF. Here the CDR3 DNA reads TGTGCCAGCAGTGCTGTAACAGCTAGCGGAATTATCTCCTACGACCAGTACTTC.

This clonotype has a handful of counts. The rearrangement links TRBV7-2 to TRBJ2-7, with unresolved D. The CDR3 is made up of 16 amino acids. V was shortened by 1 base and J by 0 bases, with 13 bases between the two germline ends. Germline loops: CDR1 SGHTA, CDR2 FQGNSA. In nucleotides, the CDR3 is TGTGCCAGCAGCTTAGTAGGCGGCAGCGACTCCTACGAGCAGTACTTC. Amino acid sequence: CASSLVGGSDSYEQYF.

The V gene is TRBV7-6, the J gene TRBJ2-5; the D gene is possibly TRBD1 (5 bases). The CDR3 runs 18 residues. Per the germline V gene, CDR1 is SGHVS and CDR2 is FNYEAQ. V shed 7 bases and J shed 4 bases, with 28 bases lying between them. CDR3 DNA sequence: TGTGCCAGCATCTCAAGGGGTAGTGGTTTCACATTGGTAGAGACCCAGTACTTC. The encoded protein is CASISRGSGFTLVETQYF.

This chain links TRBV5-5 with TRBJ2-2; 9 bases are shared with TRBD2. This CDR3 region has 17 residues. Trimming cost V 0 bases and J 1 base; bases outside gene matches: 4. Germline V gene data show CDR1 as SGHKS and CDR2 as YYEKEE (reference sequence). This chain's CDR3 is CASSLDLAGLNTGELFF. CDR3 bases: TGTGCCAGCAGCTTGGATCTAGCGGGACTGAACACCGGGGAGCTGTTTTTT.

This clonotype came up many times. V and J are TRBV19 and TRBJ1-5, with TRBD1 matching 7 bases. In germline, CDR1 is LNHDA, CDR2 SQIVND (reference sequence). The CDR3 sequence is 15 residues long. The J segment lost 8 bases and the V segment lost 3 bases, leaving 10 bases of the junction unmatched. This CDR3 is CASSIVEGGEEPQHF. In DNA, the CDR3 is TGTGCCAGTAGTATTGTAGAAGGGGGCGAGGAGCCCCAGCATTTT.